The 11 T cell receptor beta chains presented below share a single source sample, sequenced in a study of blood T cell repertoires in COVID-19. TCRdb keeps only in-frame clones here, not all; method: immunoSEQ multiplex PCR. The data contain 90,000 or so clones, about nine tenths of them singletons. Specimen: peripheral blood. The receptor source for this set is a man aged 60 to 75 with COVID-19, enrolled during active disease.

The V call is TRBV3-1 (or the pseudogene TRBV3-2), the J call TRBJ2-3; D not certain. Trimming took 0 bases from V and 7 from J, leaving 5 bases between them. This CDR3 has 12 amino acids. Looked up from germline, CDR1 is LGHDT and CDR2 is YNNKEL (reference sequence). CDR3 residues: CASSQDVYTQYF. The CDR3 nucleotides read TGTGCCAGCAGCCAAGATGTCTATACGCAGTATTTT.

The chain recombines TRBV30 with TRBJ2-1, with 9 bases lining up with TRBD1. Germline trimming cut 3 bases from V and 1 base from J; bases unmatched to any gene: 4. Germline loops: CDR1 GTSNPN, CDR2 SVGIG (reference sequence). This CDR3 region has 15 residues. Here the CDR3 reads CAWRDRGGSYNEQFF. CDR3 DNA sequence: TGTGCCTGGAGGGACAGGGGAGGGTCCTACAATGAGCAGTTCTTC.

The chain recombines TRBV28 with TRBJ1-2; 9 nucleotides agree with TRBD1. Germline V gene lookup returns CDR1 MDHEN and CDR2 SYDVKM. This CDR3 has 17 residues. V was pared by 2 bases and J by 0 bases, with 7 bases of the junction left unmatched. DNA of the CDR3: TGTGCCAGCAGTTTAGCGGGACAGGGTTTGACTAACTATGGCTACACCTTC. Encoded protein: CASSLAGQGLTNYGYTF.

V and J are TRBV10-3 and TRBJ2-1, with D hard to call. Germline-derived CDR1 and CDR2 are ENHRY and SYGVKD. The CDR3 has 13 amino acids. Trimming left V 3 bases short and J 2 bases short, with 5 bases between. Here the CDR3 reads CAISEPAYNEQFF. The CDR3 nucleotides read TGTGCCATCAGTGAACCAGCCTACAATGAGCAGTTCTTC.

CDR3 residues: CASSLDGEGYNEQFF. CDR3 bases: TGTGCCAGCAGCTTAGATGGGGAGGGCTACAATGAGCAGTTCTTC. V usage is TRBV11-3 and J usage is TRBJ2-1; 7 bases agree with TRBD2. Per the germline V gene, CDR1 is SGHNT and CDR2 is YENEEA. There are 15 residues in the CDR3. Trimming took 0 bases from V and 3 from J; bases not matched to a gene: 2.

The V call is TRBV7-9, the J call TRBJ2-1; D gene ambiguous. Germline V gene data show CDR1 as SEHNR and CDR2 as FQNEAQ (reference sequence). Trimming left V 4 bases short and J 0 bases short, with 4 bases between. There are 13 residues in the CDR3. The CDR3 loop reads CASSSSSYNEQFF. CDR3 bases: TGTGCCAGCAGCTCCAGCTCCTACAATGAGCAGTTCTTC.

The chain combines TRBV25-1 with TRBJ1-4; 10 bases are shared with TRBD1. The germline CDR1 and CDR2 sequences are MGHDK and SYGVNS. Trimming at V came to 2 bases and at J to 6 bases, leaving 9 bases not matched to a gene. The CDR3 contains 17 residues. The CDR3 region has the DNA TGTGCCAGCAGTGAACTAGACAGGGGGCCGGGGGATGAAAAACTGTTTTTT. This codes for CASSELDRGPGDEKLFF.

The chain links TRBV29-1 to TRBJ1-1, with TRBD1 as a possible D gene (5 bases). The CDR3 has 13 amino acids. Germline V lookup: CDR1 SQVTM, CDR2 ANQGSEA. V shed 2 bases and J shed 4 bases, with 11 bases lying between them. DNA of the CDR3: TGCAGCGTTGAATCAGGGTGGCGCACTGAAGCTTTCTTT. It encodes CSVESGWRTEAFF.

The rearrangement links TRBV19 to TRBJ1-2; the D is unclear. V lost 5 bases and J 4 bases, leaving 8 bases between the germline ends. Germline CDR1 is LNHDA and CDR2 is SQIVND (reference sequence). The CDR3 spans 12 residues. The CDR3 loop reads CASSREGYGYTF. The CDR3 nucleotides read TGTGCCAGTAGTCGGGAAGGCTATGGCTACACCTTC.

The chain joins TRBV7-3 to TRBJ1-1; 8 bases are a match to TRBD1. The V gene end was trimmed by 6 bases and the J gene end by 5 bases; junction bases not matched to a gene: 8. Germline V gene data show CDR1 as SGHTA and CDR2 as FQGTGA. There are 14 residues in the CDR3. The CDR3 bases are TGTGCCAGCAGTTCCGGACAGGGTTGGACTGAAGCTTTCTTT. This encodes CASSSGQGWTEAFF.

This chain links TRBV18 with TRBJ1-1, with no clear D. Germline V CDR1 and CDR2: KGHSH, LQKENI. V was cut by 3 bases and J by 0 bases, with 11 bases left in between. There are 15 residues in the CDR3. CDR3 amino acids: CASSPGRPMNTEAFF. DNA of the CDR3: TGTGCCAGCTCACCTGGCAGGCCTATGAACACTGAAGCTTTCTTT.